Shown below are 4 T cell receptor beta chains from a single sample sequenced in a study of control samples from healthy donors and cancer patients. Method: immunoSEQ multiplex PCR; TCRdb's copy keeps in-frame clones and lacks some. The sample has under 450,000 clones; approximately 90% are singletons. Sequencing used PBMCs. Receptor source: a man between 35 and 55 years old with head and neck cancer.

This rearrangement joins TRBV28 to TRBJ2-1; 8 nucleotides agree with TRBD2. CDR3 size: 15 residues. Germline V gene data show CDR1 as MDHEN and CDR2 as SYDVKM. V dropped 8 bases and J dropped 0; count of bases not matched to a gene: 6. The CDR3 DNA follows: TGTGCCAGCCTAGCGGGTGCTAACTCCTACAATGAGCAGTTCTTC. Translation gives CASLAGANSYNEQFF.

The chain combines TRBV27 with TRBJ1-3; no definite D call. The CDR3 is 13 residues long. CDR1 MNHEY and CDR2 SMNVEV come from the germline V gene (reference sequence). Trimming took 3 bases from V and 4 from J, leaving 7 bases between them. The CDR3 nucleotides are TGTGCCAGCAGTTTTCGGGTCGGAAACACCATATATTTT. Translated, it gives CASSFRVGNTIYF.

The chain carries TRBV10-2 and TRBJ2-5; a weak D match, TRBD2 (6 bases). Germline V lookup: CDR1 WSHSY, CDR2 SAAADI. Trimming took off 4 bases at V and 4 bases at J, with 7 bases between the two ends. This CDR3 comprises 12 residues. As DNA, the CDR3 is TGCGCCAGCAGTGTGCGGGGAGAGACCCAGTACTTC. Encoded protein: CASSVRGETQYF.

The rearrangement joins TRBV9 to TRBJ2-3; TRBD2 aligns across 7 bases. The germline gives CDR1 SGDLS, CDR2 YYNGEE. With V trimmed by 3 bases and J by 5 bases, 9 bases remained unmatched. CDR3 length: 15 residues. The CDR3 DNA sequence: TGTGCCAGCAGCGCCGGACTAGTTACCGGAGATACGCAGTATTTT. This codes for CASSAGLVTGDTQYF.